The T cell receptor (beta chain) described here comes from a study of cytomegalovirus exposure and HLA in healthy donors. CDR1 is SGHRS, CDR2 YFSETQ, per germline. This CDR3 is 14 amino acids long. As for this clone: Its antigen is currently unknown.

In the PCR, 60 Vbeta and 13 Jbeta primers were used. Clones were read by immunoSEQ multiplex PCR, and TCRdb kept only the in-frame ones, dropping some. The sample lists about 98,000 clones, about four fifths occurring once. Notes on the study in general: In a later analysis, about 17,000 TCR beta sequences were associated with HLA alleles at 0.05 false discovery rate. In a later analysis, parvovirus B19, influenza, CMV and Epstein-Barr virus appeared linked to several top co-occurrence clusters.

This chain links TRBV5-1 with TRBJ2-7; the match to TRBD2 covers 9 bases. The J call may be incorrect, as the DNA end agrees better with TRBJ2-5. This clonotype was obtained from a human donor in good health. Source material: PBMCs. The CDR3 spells CASSRGGGQETQYF. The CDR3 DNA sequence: TGCGCCAGCAGCCGCGGGGGGGGACAAGAGACCCAGTACTTC.